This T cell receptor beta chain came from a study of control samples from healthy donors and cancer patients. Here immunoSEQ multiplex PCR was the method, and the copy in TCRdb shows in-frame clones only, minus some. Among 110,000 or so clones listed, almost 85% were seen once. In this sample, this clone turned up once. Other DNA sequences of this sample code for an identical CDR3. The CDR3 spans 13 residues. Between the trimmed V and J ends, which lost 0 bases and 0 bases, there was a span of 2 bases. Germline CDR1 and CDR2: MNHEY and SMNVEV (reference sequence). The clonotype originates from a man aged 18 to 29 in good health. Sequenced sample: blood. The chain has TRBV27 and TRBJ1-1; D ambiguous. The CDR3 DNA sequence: TGTGCCAGCAGTTTATCAGTGAACACTGAAGCTTTCTTT. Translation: CASSLSVNTEAFF.